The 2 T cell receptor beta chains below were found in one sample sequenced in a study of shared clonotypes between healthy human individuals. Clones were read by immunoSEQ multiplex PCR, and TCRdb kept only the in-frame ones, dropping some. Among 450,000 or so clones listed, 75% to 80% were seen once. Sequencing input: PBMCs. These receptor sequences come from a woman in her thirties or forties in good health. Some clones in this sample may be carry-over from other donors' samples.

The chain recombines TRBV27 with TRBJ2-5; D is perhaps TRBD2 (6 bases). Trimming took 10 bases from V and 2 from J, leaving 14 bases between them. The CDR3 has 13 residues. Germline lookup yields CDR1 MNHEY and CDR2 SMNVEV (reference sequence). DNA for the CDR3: TGTGCCAACCCAGGGACTCTTCAAGAGACCCAGTACTTC. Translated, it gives CANPGTLQETQYF.

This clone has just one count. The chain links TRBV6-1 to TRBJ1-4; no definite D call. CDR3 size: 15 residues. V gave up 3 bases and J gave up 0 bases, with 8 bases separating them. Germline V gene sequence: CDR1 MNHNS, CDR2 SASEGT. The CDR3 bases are TGTGCCAGCAGTGACCCAGGAACAACTAATGAAAAACTGTTTTTT. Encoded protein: CASSDPGTTNEKLFF.